This T cell receptor (beta chain) was recorded in a study of T-cell reconstitution after alpha-beta-depleted transplantation in children. The CDR3 spans 12 residues. Germline values: CDR1 DFQATT, CDR2 SNEGSKA (reference sequence). This clonotype was recorded once. Preparation of the TCRbeta library used unique molecular identifiers. TCRdb fed the PCR reads into MiXCR, producing one record per CDR3 protein. The sample gives approximately 1,000,000 distinct CDR3 sequences, around 30% of which show up once; roughly 27% is in the top ten. Sequencing was performed on PBMCs, mostly from graft donor cells, taken 360 days after TCRalphabeta/CD19-depleted stem cell transplant. This clonotype originated in a boy younger than two who had a stem cell transplant for SCID, so the T cells may come from the graft donor. This rearrangement joins TRBV20-1 to TRBJ2-7; tentative D call: TRBD1 (5 bases). The CDR3 bases are TGCAGCACCCAGGGATTAGGTAACGAGCAGTACTTC. This gives the protein CSTQGLGNEQYF.